The rows below give T cell receptor beta chains drawn from one sample of a study of response to subunit inactivated influenza vaccine. One entry per CDR3 protein, called by TCRdb with MiXCR from the RT-PCR reads. Among fewer than 350,000 distinct CDR3 sequences listed, 21% were seen once. This specimen consisted of PBMCs from blood, obtained about 19 months after vaccination. The receptors stem from a man in his fifties or sixties who received an inactivated influenza vaccine. Both conserved end residues are trimmed from each CDR3. D genes are given only for firm matches.

v_call | d_call | cdr3_aa
TRBV6-5 | TRBD2 | ASSFGGAETGELF
TRBV7-2 | - | ASSLSSRTVGQF
TRBV6-1 | TRBD1 | ASRRRDRGTFGPQH
TRBV5-1 | - | ASSPRLSPRENIQY
TRBV10-3 | - | AISEFRGRGTNEKLF
TRBV29-1 | - | SVEDVGGAEEKLF
TRBV24-1 | TRBD2 | ATSDKGLASETQY
TRBV30 | - | AWSVVGTRNSPLH
TRBV15 | - | ATSRLVGEVDEQY
TRBV7-2 | TRBD1 | ASSPPTGVIQY
TRBV4-1 | - | ASSQDWSSYNEQF
TRBV10-3 | - | AISEAGPNYGYT
TRBV20-1 | TRBD1 | SARAPNRGLLEF
TRBV20-1 | TRBD1 | SARDGQGAVETQY
TRBV10-3 | TRBD1 | AIRDRDHEQY
TRBV6-5 | - | ASSFSPGELF
TRBV29-1 | - | SVEDATEAF
TRBV11-2 | - | ASSLFSKTGWGEKLF
TRBV5-5 | - | ASSLEGFFEKLF
TRBV5-1 | - | ASSLAPGAREQY
TRBV24-1 | - | ATRSVNNEQF
TRBV6-1 | TRBD2 | ASSLYAGALYEQY
TRBV3-1 | - | ASSQEQGNGYT
TRBV2 | - | ASSEKVEQF
TRBV6-1 | TRBD1 | ASSETGQGHQPQH
TRBV20-1 | TRBD1 | NARPGTGATEAF
TRBV6-6 | - | ASRSQGTYEQY
TRBV30 | - | AWSKLRMEDSPLH
TRBV29-1 | - | SVPLNTEAF
TRBV7-2 | - | ASSARDLIYNEQF
TRBV4-3 | - | ASSQGGTQITGELF